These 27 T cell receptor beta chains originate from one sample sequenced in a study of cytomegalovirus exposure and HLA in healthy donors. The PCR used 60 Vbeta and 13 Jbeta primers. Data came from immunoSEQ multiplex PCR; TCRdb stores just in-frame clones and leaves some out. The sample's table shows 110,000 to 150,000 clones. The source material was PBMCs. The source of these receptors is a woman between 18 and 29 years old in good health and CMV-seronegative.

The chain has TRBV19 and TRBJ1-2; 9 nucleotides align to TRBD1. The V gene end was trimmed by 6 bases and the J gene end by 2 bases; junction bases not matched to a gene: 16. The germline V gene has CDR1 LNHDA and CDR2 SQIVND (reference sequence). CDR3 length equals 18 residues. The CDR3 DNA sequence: TGTGCCAGTAGAGGACAGGGGACTCCCCTAGACGGAAACTATGGCTACACCTTC. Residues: CASRGQGTPLDGNYGYTF.

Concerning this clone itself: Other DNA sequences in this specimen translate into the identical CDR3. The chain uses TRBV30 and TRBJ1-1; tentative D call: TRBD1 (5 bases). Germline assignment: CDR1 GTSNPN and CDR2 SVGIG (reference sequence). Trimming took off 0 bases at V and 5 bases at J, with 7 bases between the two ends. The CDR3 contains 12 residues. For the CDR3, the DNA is TGTGCCTGGAGTGTACGACAGACTGAAGCTTTCTTT. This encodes CAWSVRQTEAFF.

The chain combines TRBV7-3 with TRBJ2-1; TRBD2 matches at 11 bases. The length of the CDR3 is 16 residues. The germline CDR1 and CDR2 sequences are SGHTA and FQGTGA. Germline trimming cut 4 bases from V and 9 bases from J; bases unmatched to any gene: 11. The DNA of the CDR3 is TGTGCCAGCAGCTCATTGATTAGCGGGAGGGAAGGTGAGCAGTTCTTC. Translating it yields CASSSLISGREGEQFF.

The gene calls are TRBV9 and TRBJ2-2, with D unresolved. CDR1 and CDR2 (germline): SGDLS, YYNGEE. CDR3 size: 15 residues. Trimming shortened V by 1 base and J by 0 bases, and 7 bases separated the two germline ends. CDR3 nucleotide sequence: TGTGCCAGCAGCGTACTTTCCTCGAACACCGGGGAGCTGTTTTTT. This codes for CASSVLSSNTGELFF.

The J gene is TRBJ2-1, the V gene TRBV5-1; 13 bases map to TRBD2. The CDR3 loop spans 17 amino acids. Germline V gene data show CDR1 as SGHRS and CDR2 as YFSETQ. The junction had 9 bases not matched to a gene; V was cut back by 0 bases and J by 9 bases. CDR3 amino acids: CASSLARGLAGRIEQFF. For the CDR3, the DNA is TGCGCCAGCAGCTTGGCTAGGGGACTAGCGGGAAGAATTGAGCAGTTCTTC.

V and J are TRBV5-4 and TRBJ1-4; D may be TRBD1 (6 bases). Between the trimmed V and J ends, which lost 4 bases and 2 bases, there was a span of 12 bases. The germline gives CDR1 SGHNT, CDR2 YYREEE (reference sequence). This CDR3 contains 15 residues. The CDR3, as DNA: TGTGCCAGCAGCCCGGCGGGGGCGACTAATGAAAAACTGTTTTTT. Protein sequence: CASSPAGATNEKLFF.

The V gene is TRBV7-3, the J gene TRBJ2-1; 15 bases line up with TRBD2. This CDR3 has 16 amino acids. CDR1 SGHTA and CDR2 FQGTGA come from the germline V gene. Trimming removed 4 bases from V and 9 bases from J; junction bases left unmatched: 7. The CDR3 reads CASSSGLAGGLGEQFF. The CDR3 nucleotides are TGTGCCAGCAGCTCCGGACTAGCGGGAGGGTTGGGTGAGCAGTTCTTC.

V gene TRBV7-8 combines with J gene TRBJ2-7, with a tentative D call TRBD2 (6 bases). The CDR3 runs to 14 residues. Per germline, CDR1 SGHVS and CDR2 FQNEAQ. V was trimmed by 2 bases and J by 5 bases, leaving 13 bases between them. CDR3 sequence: CASSLSGSPHEQYF. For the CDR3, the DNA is TGTGCCAGCAGCTTATCCGGGAGTCCCCACGAGCAGTACTTC. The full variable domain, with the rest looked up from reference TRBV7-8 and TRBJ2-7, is GAGVSQSPRYKVAKRGQDVALRCDPISGHVSLFWYQQALGQGPEFLTYFQNEAQLDKSGLPSDRFFAERPEGSVSTLKIQRTQQEDSAVYLCASSLSGSPHEQYFGPGTRLTVT.

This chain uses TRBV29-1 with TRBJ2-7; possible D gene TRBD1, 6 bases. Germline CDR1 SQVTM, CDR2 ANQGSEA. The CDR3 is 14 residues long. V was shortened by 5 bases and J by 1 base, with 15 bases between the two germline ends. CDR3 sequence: CSVLPGVTSYEQYF. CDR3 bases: TGCAGCGTTCTTCCAGGGGTGACATCCTACGAGCAGTACTTC.

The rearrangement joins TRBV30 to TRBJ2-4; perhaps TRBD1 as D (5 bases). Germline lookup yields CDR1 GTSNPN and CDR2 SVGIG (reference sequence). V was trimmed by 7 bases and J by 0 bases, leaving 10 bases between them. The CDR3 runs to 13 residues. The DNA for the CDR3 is TGTGCCTCAACCAGGGAAGCCAAAAACATTCAGTACTTC. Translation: CASTREAKNIQYF.

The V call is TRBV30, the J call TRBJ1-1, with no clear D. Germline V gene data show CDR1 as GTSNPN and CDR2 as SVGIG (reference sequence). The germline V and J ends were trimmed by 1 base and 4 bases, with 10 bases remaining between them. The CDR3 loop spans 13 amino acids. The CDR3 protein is CAWSASEGTEAFF. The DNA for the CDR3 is TGTGCCTGGAGTGCCTCAGAGGGCACTGAAGCTTTCTTT.

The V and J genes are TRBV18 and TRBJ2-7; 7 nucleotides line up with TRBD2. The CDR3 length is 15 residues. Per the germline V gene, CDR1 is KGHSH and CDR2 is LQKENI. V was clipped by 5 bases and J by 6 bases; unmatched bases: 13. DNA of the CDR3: TGTGCCAGCTCAACTGGGGGGACTACCACTAGCGAGCAGTACTTC. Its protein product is CASSTGGTTTSEQYF.

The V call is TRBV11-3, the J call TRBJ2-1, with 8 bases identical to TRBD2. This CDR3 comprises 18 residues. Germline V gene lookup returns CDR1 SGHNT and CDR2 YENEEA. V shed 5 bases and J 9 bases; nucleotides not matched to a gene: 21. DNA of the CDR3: TGTGCCAGCAGCCCTACCCTGACTAGCGAGCAGCGGAGGGGTGAGCAGTTCTTC. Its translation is CASSPTLTSEQRRGEQFF. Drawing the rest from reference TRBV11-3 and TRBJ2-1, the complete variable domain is EAGVVQSPRYKIIEKKQPVAFWCNPISGHNTLYWYLQNLGQGPELLIRYENEEAVDDSQLPKDRFSAERLKGVDSTLKIQPAELGDSAVYLCASSPTLTSEQRRGEQFFGPGTRLTVL.

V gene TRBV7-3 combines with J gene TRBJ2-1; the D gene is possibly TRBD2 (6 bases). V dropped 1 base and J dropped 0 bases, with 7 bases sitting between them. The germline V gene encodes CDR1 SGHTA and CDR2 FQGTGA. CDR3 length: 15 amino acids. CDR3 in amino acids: CASSLSGNSYNEQFF. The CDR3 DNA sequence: TGTGCCAGCAGCTTAAGCGGGAACTCCTACAATGAGCAGTTCTTC.

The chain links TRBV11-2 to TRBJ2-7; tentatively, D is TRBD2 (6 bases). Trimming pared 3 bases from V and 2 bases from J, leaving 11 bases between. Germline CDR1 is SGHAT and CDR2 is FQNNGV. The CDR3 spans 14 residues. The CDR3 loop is CASSFLGRTYEQYV. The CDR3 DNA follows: TGTGCCAGCAGCTTCCTAGGGAGGACCTACGAGCAGTACGTC.

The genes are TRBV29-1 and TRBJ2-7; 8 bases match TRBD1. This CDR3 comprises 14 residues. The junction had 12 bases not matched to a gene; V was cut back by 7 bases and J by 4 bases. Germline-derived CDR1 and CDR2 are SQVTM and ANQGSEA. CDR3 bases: TGCAGCGCTTCACCCGCCGGGACAGGATACGAGCAGTACTTC. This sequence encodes CSASPAGTGYEQYF.

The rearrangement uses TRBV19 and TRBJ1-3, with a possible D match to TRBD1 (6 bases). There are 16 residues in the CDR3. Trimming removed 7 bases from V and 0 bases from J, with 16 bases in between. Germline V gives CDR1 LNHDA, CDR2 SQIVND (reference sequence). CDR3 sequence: CASIGTGYFSGNTIYF. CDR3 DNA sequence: TGTGCCAGTATTGGTACAGGGTACTTCTCTGGAAACACCATATATTTT.

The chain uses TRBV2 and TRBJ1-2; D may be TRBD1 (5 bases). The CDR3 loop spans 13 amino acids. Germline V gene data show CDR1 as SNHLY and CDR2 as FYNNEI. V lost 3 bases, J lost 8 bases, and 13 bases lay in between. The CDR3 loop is CASSDPRARGYTF. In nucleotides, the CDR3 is TGTGCCAGCAGTGACCCCAGGGCTCGCGGCTACACCTTC.

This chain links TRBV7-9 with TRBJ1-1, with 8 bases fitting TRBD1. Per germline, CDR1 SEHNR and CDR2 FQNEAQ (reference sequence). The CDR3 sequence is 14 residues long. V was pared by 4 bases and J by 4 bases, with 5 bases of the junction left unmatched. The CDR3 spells CASSSTTGVTEAFF. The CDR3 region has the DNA TGTGCCAGCAGCTCAACGACAGGGGTCACTGAAGCTTTCTTT.

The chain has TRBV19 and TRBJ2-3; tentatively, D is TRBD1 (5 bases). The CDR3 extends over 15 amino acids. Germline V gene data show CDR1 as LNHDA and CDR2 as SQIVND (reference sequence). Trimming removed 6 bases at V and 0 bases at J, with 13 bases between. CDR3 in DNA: TGTGCCAGTAGCATAAACCAGGGCAGCACAGATACGCAGTATTTT. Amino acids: CASSINQGSTDTQYF.

The CDR3 DNA sequence: TGTGCCAGCACCAGTTCGCCGGAGACCCAGTACTTC. Its translation is CASTSSPETQYF. The gene calls are TRBV6-4 and TRBJ2-5; D ambiguous. This CDR3 is built from 12 residues. The germline V gene encodes CDR1 MRHNA and CDR2 SNTAGT. Trimming left V 7 bases short and J 5 bases short, with 11 bases between.

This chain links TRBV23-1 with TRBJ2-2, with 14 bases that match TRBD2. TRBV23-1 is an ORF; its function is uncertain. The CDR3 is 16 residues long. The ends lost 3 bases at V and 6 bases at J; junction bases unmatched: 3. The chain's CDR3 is CASSHGLAGGSGELFF. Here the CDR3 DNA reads TGCGCCAGCAGTCATGGACTAGCGGGAGGATCCGGGGAGCTGTTTTTT.

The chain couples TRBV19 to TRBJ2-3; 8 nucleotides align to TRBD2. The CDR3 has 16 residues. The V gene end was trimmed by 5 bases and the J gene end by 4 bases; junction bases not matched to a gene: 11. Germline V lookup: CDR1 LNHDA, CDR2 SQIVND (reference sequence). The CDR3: CASSYSAGGFADTQYF. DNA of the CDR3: TGTGCCAGTAGTTATTCGGCGGGAGGTTTTGCAGATACGCAGTATTTT. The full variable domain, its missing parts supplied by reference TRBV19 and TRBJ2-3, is DGGITQSPKYLFRKEGQNVTLSCEQNLNHDAMYWYRQDPGQGLRLIYYSQIVNDFQKGDIAEGYSVSREKKESFPLTVTSAQKNPTAFYLCASSYSAGGFADTQYFGPGTRLTVL.

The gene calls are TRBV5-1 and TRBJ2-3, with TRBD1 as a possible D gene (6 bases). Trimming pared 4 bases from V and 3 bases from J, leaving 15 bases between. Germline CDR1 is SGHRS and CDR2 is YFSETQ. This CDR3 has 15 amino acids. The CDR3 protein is CASSTRTVETDTQYF. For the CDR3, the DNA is TGCGCCAGCAGCACCAGGACAGTGGAGACAGATACGCAGTATTTT.

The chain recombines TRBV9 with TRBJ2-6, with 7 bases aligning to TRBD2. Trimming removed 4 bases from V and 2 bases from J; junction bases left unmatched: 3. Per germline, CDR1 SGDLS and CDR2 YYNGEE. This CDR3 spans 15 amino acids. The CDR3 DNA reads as TGTGCCAGCAGCACAAGCGGGACTGGGGCCAACGTCCTGACTTTC. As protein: CASSTSGTGANVLTF.

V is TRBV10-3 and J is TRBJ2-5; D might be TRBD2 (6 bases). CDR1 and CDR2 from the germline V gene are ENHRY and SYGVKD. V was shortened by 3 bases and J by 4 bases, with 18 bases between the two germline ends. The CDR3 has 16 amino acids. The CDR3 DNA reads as TGTGCCATCAGTGATGGCGGAGGGCCGGACGGAGAGACCCAGTACTTC. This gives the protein CAISDGGGPDGETQYF.

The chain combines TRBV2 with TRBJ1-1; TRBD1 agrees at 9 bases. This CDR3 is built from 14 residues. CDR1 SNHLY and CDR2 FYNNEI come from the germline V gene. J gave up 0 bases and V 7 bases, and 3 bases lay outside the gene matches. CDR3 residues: CASTRTGVNTEAFF. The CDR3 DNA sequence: TGTGCCAGCACCCGGACAGGGGTGAACACTGAAGCTTTCTTT.